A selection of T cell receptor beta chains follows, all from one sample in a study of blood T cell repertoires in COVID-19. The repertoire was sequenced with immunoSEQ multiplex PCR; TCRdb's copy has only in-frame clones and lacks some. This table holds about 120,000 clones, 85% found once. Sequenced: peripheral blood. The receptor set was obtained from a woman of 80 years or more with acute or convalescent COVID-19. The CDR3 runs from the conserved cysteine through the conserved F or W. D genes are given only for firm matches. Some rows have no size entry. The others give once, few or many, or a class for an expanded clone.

CDR3aa: CASTIISTRGLTEAFF
CDR3nt: TGTGCCAGCACGATAATTTCCACACGGGGGTTGACTGAAGCTTTCTTT
j_gene: TRBJ1-1
v_gene: TRBV7-9
d_gene: NA
abundance: NA

CDR3aa: CASSNTGNTIYF
CDR3nt: TGTGCCAGCAGTAACACTGGAAACACCATATATTTT
j_gene: TRBJ1-3
v_gene: TRBV6-2/TRBV6-3
d_gene: NA
abundance: NA

CDR3aa: CASSFPGGQYNEQFF
CDR3nt: TGTGCCAGCAGCTTCCCCGGGGGGCAATACAATGAGCAGTTCTTC
j_gene: TRBJ2-1
v_gene: TRBV13
d_gene: NA
abundance: NA

CDR3aa: CASSVTVNSPLHF
CDR3nt: TGTGCCAGCAGCGTCACAGTAAATTCACCCCTCCACTTT
j_gene: TRBJ1-6
v_gene: TRBV9
d_gene: NA
abundance: NA

CDR3aa: CASSFPGASGTEAFF
CDR3nt: TGCGCCAGCAGTTTTCCAGGGGCGAGTGGCACTGAAGCTTTCTTT
j_gene: TRBJ1-1
v_gene: TRBV10-2
d_gene: NA
abundance: NA

CDR3aa: CASSLVGTSIADTQYF
CDR3nt: TGTGCCAGCAGCTTAGTCGGAACTAGCATCGCAGATACGCAGTATTTT
j_gene: TRBJ2-3
v_gene: TRBV7-2
d_gene: NA
abundance: NA

CDR3aa: CASSWTGGSHGYTF
CDR3nt: TGTGCCAGTAGTTGGACAGGGGGCAGTCATGGCTACACCTTC
j_gene: TRBJ1-2
v_gene: TRBV19
d_gene: TRBD1
abundance: NA

CDR3aa: CASILPDRAEAFF
CDR3nt: TGTGCCAGCATACTACCGGACAGGGCTGAAGCTTTCTTT
j_gene: TRBJ1-1
v_gene: TRBV6-5
d_gene: TRBD1
abundance: NA

CDR3aa: CASSAGGAGSGANVLTF
CDR3nt: TGTGCCAGCAGCGCAGGGGGCGCGGGATCTGGGGCCAACGTCCTGACTTTC
j_gene: TRBJ2-6
v_gene: TRBV5-4
d_gene: TRBD1
abundance: NA

CDR3aa: CASSHGGGDGKNIQYF
CDR3nt: TGCGCCAGCAGCCACGGAGGGGGGGATGGCAAAAACATTCAGTACTTC
j_gene: TRBJ2-4
v_gene: TRBV4-1
d_gene: NA
abundance: NA

CDR3aa: CASSLGRGPGTDTQYF
CDR3nt: TGTGCCAGCAGCTTAGGAAGGGGGCCAGGTACAGATACGCAGTATTTT
j_gene: TRBJ2-3
v_gene: TRBV11-3
d_gene: TRBD1
abundance: NA

CDR3aa: CASSSLTAGTEAFF
CDR3nt: TGCGCCAGCAGCTCGTTGACGGCGGGGACTGAAGCTTTCTTT
j_gene: TRBJ1-1
v_gene: TRBV5-1
d_gene: NA
abundance: NA

CDR3aa: CASSRTSGGKNTGELFF
CDR3nt: TGTGCCAGCAGTCGGACTAGCGGGGGGAAGAACACCGGGGAGCTGTTTTTT
j_gene: TRBJ2-2
v_gene: TRBV7-8
d_gene: TRBD2
abundance: NA

CDR3aa: CASSQTDGGNYGYTF
CDR3nt: TGCGCCAGCAGCCAGACGGACGGGGGGAACTATGGCTACACCTTC
j_gene: TRBJ1-2
v_gene: TRBV4-1
d_gene: NA
abundance: NA

CDR3aa: CATSRVSDTQYF
CDR3nt: TGTGCCACCAGCAGAGTTTCGGATACGCAGTATTTT
j_gene: TRBJ2-3
v_gene: TRBV15
d_gene: NA
abundance: NA

CDR3aa: CAISGGTGGNTGELFF
CDR3nt: TGTGCCATCAGTGGCGGGACAGGGGGTAACACCGGGGAGCTGTTTTTT
j_gene: TRBJ2-2
v_gene: TRBV10-3
d_gene: TRBD1
abundance: once

CDR3aa: CASSLDERPPLHF
CDR3nt: TGTGCCAGCAGTCTCGACGAGCGGCCACCCCTCCACTTT
j_gene: TRBJ1-6
v_gene: TRBV6-5
d_gene: NA
abundance: NA

CDR3aa: CASSMQADSGYTF
CDR3nt: TGTGCCAGCAGTATGCAGGCTGATAGTGGCTACACCTTC
j_gene: TRBJ1-2
v_gene: TRBV25-1
d_gene: NA
abundance: NA

CDR3aa: CASSRNRGWYYGYTF
CDR3nt: TGTGCCAGCAGCAGAAACAGGGGCTGGTACTATGGCTACACCTTC
j_gene: TRBJ1-2
v_gene: TRBV5-6
d_gene: TRBD1
abundance: NA

CDR3aa: CASRSTGGPYEQYF
CDR3nt: TGTGCCAGCAGATCGACAGGGGGCCCCTACGAGCAGTACTTC
j_gene: TRBJ2-7
v_gene: TRBV7-9
d_gene: TRBD1
abundance: few

CDR3aa: CASSSGDGYTF
CDR3nt: TGCGCCAGCAGCTCCGGTGATGGCTACACCTTC
j_gene: TRBJ1-2
v_gene: TRBV5-1
d_gene: NA
abundance: NA

CDR3aa: CASSRRSTEAFF
CDR3nt: TGTGCCAGCAGCCGTCGGAGCACTGAAGCTTTCTTT
j_gene: TRBJ1-1
v_gene: TRBV5-6
d_gene: NA
abundance: few

CDR3aa: CASSIRGTGGRPQHF
CDR3nt: TGTGCCAGCAGTATAAGGGGGACAGGCGGTCGGCCCCAGCATTTT
j_gene: TRBJ1-5
v_gene: TRBV6-6
d_gene: TRBD1
abundance: NA

CDR3aa: CASSPPGGQGAAGAFF
CDR3nt: TGTGCCAGCTCACCACCGGGCGGACAGGGGGCGGCGGGAGCTTTCTTT
j_gene: TRBJ1-1
v_gene: TRBV18
d_gene: TRBD1
abundance: NA

CDR3aa: CASIEVGGNTEAFF
CDR3nt: TGCGCCAGCATCGAAGTCGGGGGGAACACTGAAGCTTTCTTT
j_gene: TRBJ1-1
v_gene: TRBV4-1
d_gene: NA
abundance: few

CDR3aa: CSAQGTTEAFF
CDR3nt: TGCAGTGCCCAGGGGACCACTGAAGCTTTCTTT
j_gene: TRBJ1-1
v_gene: TRBV20-1
d_gene: NA
abundance: NA